The source of this T cell receptor beta chain is a study of prognosis after radiotherapy for stage I lung cancer. Amplification of the TCR beta CDR3 (from genomic DNA) was done by two-round multiplex PCR. First-round PCR amplification was performed with primers specific to each TRBV and TRBJ gene. TCRdb re-derived calls from the multiplex PCR reads in MiXCR, one entry per CDR3 protein. The sample consists of 45,000 to 70,000 distinct CDR3 sequences, around a quarter of them appearing once. The starting material was PBMCs, obtained before or after stereotactic body radiation therapy (not recorded which). The TCR sequence derives from a donor of 50 years or more with non-small cell lung cancer.

CDR3 sequence reads: CASSYSGSTTGGTEAFF. The CDR3 DNA is TGTGCCAGCAGTTACTCGGGTTCGACCACAGGGGGCACTGAAGCTTTCTTT. This rearrangement joins TRBV6-2 or TRBV6-3 to TRBJ1-1; TRBD1 matches at 8 bases. Looked up from germline, CDR1 is MNHEY and CDR2 is SVGEGT. The CDR3 runs 17 residues. The V and J ends lost 0 bases and 4 bases, in that order; junction bases with no gene match: 10.